These 12 T cell receptor beta chains came from one sample sequenced in a study of beta chain features in type 1 diabetes. Findings of the study overall: Patients with Type 1 diabetes showed moderately but significantly shorter TCRB CDR3s in all four CD4+ subsets.

Which antigens these TCRs recognize remains unknown. The entirety of the isolated RNA underwent reverse transcription, so expressed TCRB transcripts were sequenced. TCRdb's copy holds only in-frame clones and misses some; the assay was immunoSEQ multiplex PCR. The repertoire holds some 700,000 clones, with roughly an eighth as singletons. Sequencing was done on a sample of naive CD4+ T cells from blood. The receptors were sampled from a man aged 18 to 30 with type 1 diabetes.

This clone has a single count. V usage is TRBV7-9 and J usage is TRBJ2-7, with D perhaps TRBD2 (5 bases). This CDR3 contains 18 residues. Germline lookup yields CDR1 SEHNR and CDR2 FQNEAQ (reference sequence). Between the trimmed V and J ends, which lost 3 bases and 0 bases, there was a span of 21 bases. The CDR3 is CASSFLSGGGPRSYEQYF. DNA of the CDR3: TGTGCCAGCAGCTTTCTGAGTGGAGGCGGGCCACGCTCCTACGAGCAGTACTTC.

This clone was seen more than once but under ten times. The genes are TRBV6-5 and TRBJ1-2, with D tentatively TRBD1 (5 bases). Trimming took off 2 bases at V and 4 bases at J, with 11 bases between the two ends. This CDR3 is built from 14 residues. Germline CDR1 is MNHEY and CDR2 is SVGAGI. CDR3 DNA: TGTGCCAGCAGTTACGGGGCAGGGACCTATGGCTACACCTTC. Its protein product is CASSYGAGTYGYTF.

This clone was seen more than once but under ten times. The genes are TRBV5-4 and TRBJ2-7, with D possibly being TRBD2 (5 bases). The CDR3 has 14 residues. In germline, CDR1 is SGHNT, CDR2 YYREEE (reference sequence). Trimming took off 3 bases at V and 6 bases at J, with 16 bases between the two ends. CDR3 nucleotide sequence: TGTGCCAGCAGCTCGAAACTAGTTTTGGGCGAGCAGTACTTC. Its translation: CASSSKLVLGEQYF.

The gene calls are TRBV30 and TRBJ2-1, with D maybe TRBD1 (6 bases). The CDR3 sequence is 13 residues long. Trimming took off 8 bases at V and 7 bases at J, with 18 bases between the two ends. CDR1 and CDR2 from the germline V gene are GTSNPN and SVGIG (reference sequence). CDR3 DNA: TGTGCCGGGAATCAGGGGATCGGGAATGAGCAGTTCTTC. This codes for CAGNQGIGNEQFF.

This clone turned up a few times. The chain recombines TRBV25-1 with TRBJ1-1; TRBD1 matches at 10 bases. Germline CDR1 and CDR2: MGHDK and SYGVNS. The CDR3 spans 16 residues. V shed 3 bases and J 1 base; nucleotides not matched to a gene: 5. The CDR3 bases are TGTGCCAGCAGTGACCGACGGACAGGGGGGAACACTGAAGCTTTCTTT. Its translation is CASSDRRTGGNTEAFF.

This clone was detected a few times. The CDR3 sequence: CAWSVGLSYEQYF. The CDR3 DNA follows: TGTGCCTGGAGTGTCGGCCTCAGCTACGAGCAGTACTTC. This sequence joins TRBV30 and TRBJ2-7, with D uncertain. V lost 0 bases and J 3 bases, leaving 9 bases between the germline ends. The germline V gene has CDR1 GTSNPN and CDR2 SVGIG (reference sequence). There are 13 residues in the CDR3.

The chain joins TRBV2 to TRBJ2-7; the D gene is possibly TRBD2 (5 bases). Germline CDR1 is SNHLY and CDR2 is FYNNEI. CDR3 length: 16 residues. The V and J ends lost 7 bases and 4 bases respectively, with 23 bases between them. CDR3 nucleotides: TGTGCCAGCAACCCGGACCTTCGGACGGGAAATTACGAGCAGTACTTC. Protein product: CASNPDLRTGNYEQYF.

V usage is TRBV19 and J usage is TRBJ1-2; the match to TRBD1 covers 7 bases. The CDR3 extends over 13 amino acids. V dropped 3 bases and J dropped 8; count of bases not matched to a gene: 6. CDR1 and CDR2 from the germline V gene are LNHDA and SQIVND (reference sequence). The CDR3 loop is CASSIDRAYGYTF. The CDR3 nucleotides are TGTGCCAGTAGTATTGACAGGGCTTACGGCTACACCTTC.

This chain links TRBV30 with TRBJ2-5; no definite D call. This CDR3 has 15 amino acids. Trimming stripped 1 base from V and 5 bases from J, with 17 bases between. Germline V lookup: CDR1 GTSNPN, CDR2 SVGIG (reference sequence). Here the CDR3 reads CAWSAHPTLAETQYF. CDR3 bases: TGTGCCTGGAGTGCCCACCCCACATTGGCGGAGACCCAGTACTTC.

The chain combines TRBV6-5 with TRBJ1-1; no definite D call. The CDR3 is 14 amino acids. Trimming removed 2 bases from V and 1 base from J, with 8 bases in between. Germline lookup yields CDR1 MNHEY and CDR2 SVGAGI. CDR3 in DNA: TGTGCCAGCAGTTACGGGCAGCCGAACACTGAAGCTTTCTTT. Residues: CASSYGQPNTEAFF.

The chain joins TRBV6-4 to TRBJ2-3; TRBD2 agrees at 8 bases. The V segment lost 2 bases and the J segment 0 bases; nucleotides outside the gene matches: 1. CDR1 is MRHNA, CDR2 SNTAGT, per germline. The CDR3 runs 15 residues. CDR3 sequence reads: CASSDRGGSTDTQYF. Written as DNA, the CDR3 is TGTGCCAGCAGTGACCGGGGGGGAAGCACAGATACGCAGTATTTT.

This clone has a handful of counts. The chain couples TRBV25-1 to TRBJ1-1; D not certain. The CDR3 is made up of 12 amino acids. V lost 2 bases, J lost 7 bases, and 8 bases lay in between. CDR1 and CDR2 (germline): MGHDK, SYGVNS. The CDR3 spells CASSEGLGEAFF. The CDR3 nucleotides read TGTGCCAGCAGTGAAGGGTTGGGTGAAGCTTTCTTT.